This TCR beta chain was documented in a study of untreated major depressive disorder. Study-level results: CD4+ T cells from depressed patients used TRBV05-01 (Vbeta 5.1) more often than controls.

Trimming removed 2 bases from V and 4 bases from J, with 15 bases in between. CDR3 length: 16 residues. The germline V gene has CDR1 MNHNY and CDR2 SVGAGI (reference sequence). This clone occurred a few times. Its antigen is not known. All participants were of European descent. CD4+ T cells were isolated from thawed PBMCs by magnetic negative selection. Enrichment usually gave about 95% pure CD4+ T cells. The repertoire was sequenced with immunoSEQ multiplex PCR; TCRdb's copy has only in-frame clones and lacks some. Of approximately 20,000 clones in the sample, around 87% were seen once. The source of this sequence is a young woman in good health. The sample was CD4+ T cells from PBMCs. This sequence joins TRBV6-6 and TRBJ2-1; D could derive from TRBD1 or TRBD2 (6 bases each). The CDR3 protein is CASSYLGGANYNEQFF. CDR3 DNA: TGTGCCAGCAGTTACCTCGGGGGCGCTAATTACAATGAGCAGTTCTTC.